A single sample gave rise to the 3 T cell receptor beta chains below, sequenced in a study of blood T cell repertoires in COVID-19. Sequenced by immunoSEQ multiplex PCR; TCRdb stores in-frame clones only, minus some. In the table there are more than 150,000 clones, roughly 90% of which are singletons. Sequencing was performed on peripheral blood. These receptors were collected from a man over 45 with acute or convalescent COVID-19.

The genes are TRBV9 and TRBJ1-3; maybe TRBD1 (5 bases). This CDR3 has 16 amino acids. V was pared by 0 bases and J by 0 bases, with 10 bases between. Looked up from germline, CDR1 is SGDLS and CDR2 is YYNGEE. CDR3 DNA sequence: TGTGCCAGCAGCGTAGGTCCAGGGCCCTCTGGAAACACCATATATTTT. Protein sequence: CASSVGPGPSGNTIYF.

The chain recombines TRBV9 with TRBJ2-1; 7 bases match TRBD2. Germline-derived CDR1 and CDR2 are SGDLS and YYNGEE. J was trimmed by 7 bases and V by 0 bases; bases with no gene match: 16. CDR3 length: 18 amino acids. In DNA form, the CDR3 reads TGTGCCAGCAGCGTAGTTGGAACCGGGACTAATGTTAGGAATGAGCAGTTCTTC. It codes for CASSVVGTGTNVRNEQFF.

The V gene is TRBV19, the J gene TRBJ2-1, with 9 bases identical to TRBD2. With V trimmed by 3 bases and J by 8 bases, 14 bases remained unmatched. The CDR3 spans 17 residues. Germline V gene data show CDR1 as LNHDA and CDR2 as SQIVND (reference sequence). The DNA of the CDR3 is TGTGCCAGTAGTATGTGGGGGCGCGGGACTAGCATCTATGAGCAGTTCTTC. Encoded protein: CASSMWGRGTSIYEQFF.